This record covers a single TCR beta chain. What it binds is unknown. This sample was taken from a study of naive and memory T cell subsets. In germline, CDR1 is SGHVS, CDR2 FQNEAQ. V lost 3 bases, J lost 1 base, and 11 bases lay in between. The CDR3 length is 15 residues. General study points: In naive cells, over 95% of TCR sequences were seen only once. Naive and memory repertoire findings lacked a ground truth for validation. Possibly reflecting memory cells re-expressing CD45RA, a few larger clonotypes occurred in naive repertoires, especially CD8.

The beta constant-region primer was an equimolar mix of two oligonucleotides covering TRBC1 and TRBC2. Nested alpha and beta constant-region primers with the SP2 primer drove four PCR rounds on ligated cDNA. TCRdb re-analysed the UMI-ligation and nested PCR reads in MiXCR, keeping a single row per CDR3 protein. The sample records roughly 140,000 distinct CDR3 sequences, approximately 20% being singletons. CMV status came from CD4+ IFNgamma after overnight CMV lysate stimulation. Cells stained for CD3, CD4, CD8, CD45RA and CD27 were sorted into four subsets. This clonotype was sampled from a human donor in good health. Sequencing was done on a sample of naive CD8+ T cells from blood. The V gene is TRBV7-8, the J gene TRBJ2-3; D is perhaps TRBD1 or TRBD2 (6 bases each). CDR3 sequence: CASSLGGLRTDTQYF. The CDR3 DNA follows: TGTGCCAGCAGCTTGGGGGGCCTACGCACAGATACGCAGTATTTT.